This entry is about one TCR beta chain. The authors' processing: How many nucleated cells were present was estimated from reference gene primer amplification. The repertoire was sequenced with immunoSEQ multiplex PCR; TCRdb's copy has only in-frame clones and lacks some. That table supplies the V and J calls and clone size; D and trimming were determined from the DNA. The data contain approximately 260,000 clones, around 78% of them singletons. This sample is part of a study of blood T cell repertoires in COVID-19. Study in general: COVID-19 samples, acute and convalescent, were from the United States, Italy and Spain.

Sequences were obtained from peripheral blood. This clonotype was obtained from a man aged 60 to 75 who had recovered from COVID-19.

CDR3 DNA: TGTGCCAGCAGCCGACCATCATTTAATCAGGGGGCGGAGGTTGACAATCAGCCCCAGCATTTT. Its translation is CASSRPSFNQGAEVDNQPQHF. The V gene is TRBV4-2, the J gene TRBJ1-5, with 8 positions matching TRBD1. The V segment lost 4 bases and the J segment 3 bases; nucleotides outside the gene matches: 23. The germline gives CDR1 LGHNA, CDR2 YNFKEQ. The CDR3 extends over 21 amino acids.